What follows are 12 T cell receptor beta chains derived from one specimen sequenced in a study of cytotoxic CD8 clonotypes in ibrutinib-treated CLL. Some clones are missing from TCRdb's copy, which holds only in-frame ones; the method was immunoSEQ multiplex PCR. Among about 310,000 clones listed, more than 65% were seen once. Sequencing used PBMCs, obtained before ibrutinib treatment. The receptors come from a human donor with chronic lymphocytic leukemia.

V usage is TRBV7-2 and J usage is TRBJ2-7; 8 bases fit TRBD2. The CDR3 has 14 residues. Germline lookup yields CDR1 SGHTA and CDR2 FQGNSA. After removal of 1 base from V and 3 bases from J, the junction contained 2 bases not matched to a gene. CDR3 in amino acids: CASSLDLAGYEQYF. The CDR3 DNA reads TGTGCCAGCAGCTTAGACCTAGCGGGCTACGAGCAGTACTTC.

This chain joins TRBV18 and TRBJ2-3; D unresolved. The length of the CDR3 is 17 residues. The ends were cut back, 0 bases at V and 4 bases at J, with 17 bases in the middle. Germline-derived CDR1 and CDR2 are KGHSH and LQKENI. CDR3 residues: CASSPPPSLRHADTQYF. For the CDR3, the DNA is TGTGCCAGCTCACCACCCCCTTCCCTCCGGCACGCAGATACGCAGTATTTT.

The chain combines TRBV11-3 with TRBJ2-7; TRBD2 aligns across 7 bases. The trim removed 3 bases at V and 5 bases at J, leaving 10 bases unmatched. Per germline, CDR1 SGHNT and CDR2 YENEEA. The CDR3 runs 15 residues. The CDR3 region has the DNA TGTGCCAGCAGCTTGGGACGGACAAGCGGGGACGAGCAGTACTTC. Protein sequence: CASSLGRTSGDEQYF. Filled out from reference TRBV11-3 and TRBJ2-7, the complete variable domain reads EAGVVQSPRYKIIEKKQPVAFWCNPISGHNTLYWYLQNLGQGPELLIRYENEEAVDDSQLPKDRFSAERLKGVDSTLKIQPAELGDSAVYLCASSLGRTSGDEQYFGPGTRLTVT.

This chain's CDR3 is CASSDISQGGGDEQFF. CDR3 DNA: TGTGCCAGCAGTGACATTTCACAGGGTGGGGGGGATGAGCAGTTCTTC. The rearrangement links TRBV6-1 to TRBJ2-1; D might be TRBD2 (7 bases). The germline V gene has CDR1 MNHNS and CDR2 SASEGT. The CDR3 has 16 amino acids. The V and J ends lost 3 bases and 8 bases respectively, with 20 bases between them.

Concerning this clone: The sample has other DNA sequences that encode this CDR3 too. The rearrangement joins TRBV15 to TRBJ2-7; D gene ambiguous. CDR1 and CDR2 (germline): LNHNV, YYDKDF (reference sequence). The CDR3 spans 12 residues. V gave up 0 bases and J gave up 4 bases, with 4 bases separating them. CDR3 protein: CATSRDRYEQYF. The DNA of the CDR3 is TGTGCCACCAGCAGAGACCGGTACGAGCAGTACTTC. The variable domain in full, completed from reference TRBV15 and TRBJ2-7, reads DAMVIQNPRYQVTQFGKPVTLSCSQTLNHNVMYWYQQKSSQAPKLLFHYYDKDFNNEADTPDNFQSRRPNTSFCFLDIRSPGLGDTAMYLCATSRDRYEQYFGPGTRLTVT.

The rearrangement links TRBV7-2 to TRBJ2-1; the match to TRBD2 covers 9 bases. J was trimmed by 4 bases and V by 2 bases; bases with no gene match: 0. The CDR3 is 14 amino acids. From germline, CDR1 is SGHTA and CDR2 FQGNSA. The CDR3 region is CASSLTSGYNEQFF. As DNA, the CDR3 is TGTGCCAGCAGCTTAACTAGCGGGTACAATGAGCAGTTCTTC. Full variable domain (remainder filled in from reference TRBV7-2 and TRBJ2-1): GAGVSQSPSNKVTEKGKDVELRCDPISGHTALYWYRQSLGQGLEFLIYFQGNSAPDKSGLPSDRFSAERTGGSVSTLTIQRTQQEDSAVYLCASSLTSGYNEQFFGPGTRLTVL.

The chain couples TRBV6-5 to TRBJ1-1, with D uncertain. The CDR3 totals 12 residues. The germline CDR1 and CDR2 sequences are MNHEY and SVGAGI. V shed 6 bases and J shed 0 bases, with 5 bases lying between them. As DNA, the CDR3 is TGTGCCAGCAGACAGCTGAACACTGAAGCTTTCTTT. Translating it yields CASRQLNTEAFF.

This clone occurred once. The rearrangement uses TRBV19 and TRBJ1-2, with a tentative D call TRBD1 (5 bases). The CDR3 loop spans 15 amino acids. Germline-derived CDR1 and CDR2 are LNHDA and SQIVND (reference sequence). Trimming pared 5 bases from V and 8 bases from J, leaving 21 bases between. In DNA, the CDR3 is TGTGCCAGTAGTCCGAGGACGGGGCCCTCAACGGGCTACACCTTC. Protein product: CASSPRTGPSTGYTF.

The V call is TRBV4-1, the J call TRBJ2-1, with 9 bases aligning to TRBD1. The CDR3 runs 15 residues. CDR1 and CDR2 from the germline V gene are MGHRA and YSYEKL. The trim removed 1 base at V and 8 bases at J, leaving 6 bases unmatched. CDR3 residues: CASSQGGRQGDEQFF. Here the CDR3 DNA reads TGCGCCAGCAGCCAAGGGGGAAGACAGGGGGATGAGCAGTTCTTC.

The J gene is TRBJ2-5, the V gene TRBV15; the match to TRBD1 covers 9 bases. The CDR3 length is 19 residues. Germline loops: CDR1 LNHNV, CDR2 YYDKDF (reference sequence). V trimming: 5 bases; J trimming: 2 bases; junction bases outside the gene matches: 18. The CDR3 nucleotides are TGTGCCACCAGCTTAAGTTGGCCCCAACAGGGGGCGCCTCAAGAGACCCAGTACTTC. Protein product: CATSLSWPQQGAPQETQYF.

The chain links TRBV7-2 to TRBJ1-1; D gene ambiguous. Per the germline V gene, CDR1 is SGHTA and CDR2 is FQGNSA. V lost 2 bases and J lost 3, with 13 bases in between. The CDR3 is made up of 15 amino acids. CDR3 sequence reads: CASSLHFSADTEAFF. DNA of the CDR3: TGTGCCAGCAGCTTACATTTTAGTGCAGACACTGAAGCTTTCTTT.

This chain connects TRBV6-5 to TRBJ1-1; TRBD1 agrees at 7 bases. After removal of 3 bases from V and 4 bases from J, the junction contained 5 bases not matched to a gene. Germline values: CDR1 MNHEY, CDR2 SVGAGI. This CDR3 has 14 residues. The chain's CDR3 is CASSYHRGGTEAFF. In nucleotides, the CDR3 is TGTGCCAGCAGTTATCACAGGGGAGGCACTGAAGCTTTCTTT.